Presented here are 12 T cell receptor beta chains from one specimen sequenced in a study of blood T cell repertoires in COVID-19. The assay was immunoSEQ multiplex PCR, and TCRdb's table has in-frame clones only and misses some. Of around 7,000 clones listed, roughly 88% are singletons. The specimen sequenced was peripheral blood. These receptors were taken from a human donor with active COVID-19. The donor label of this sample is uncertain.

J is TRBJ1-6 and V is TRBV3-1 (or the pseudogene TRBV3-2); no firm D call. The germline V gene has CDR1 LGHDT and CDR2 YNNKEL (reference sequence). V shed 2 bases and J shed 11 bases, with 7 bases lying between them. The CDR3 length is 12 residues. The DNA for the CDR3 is TGTGCCAGCAGCCAATCTATGACACCCCTCCACTTT. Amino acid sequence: CASSQSMTPLHF.

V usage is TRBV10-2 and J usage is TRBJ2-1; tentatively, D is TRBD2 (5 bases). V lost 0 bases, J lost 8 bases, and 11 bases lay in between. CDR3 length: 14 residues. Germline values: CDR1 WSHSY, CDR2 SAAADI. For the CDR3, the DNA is TGCGCCAGCAGTGAGTCTAAGGGAGCCGATGAGCAGTTCTTC. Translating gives CASSESKGADEQFF.

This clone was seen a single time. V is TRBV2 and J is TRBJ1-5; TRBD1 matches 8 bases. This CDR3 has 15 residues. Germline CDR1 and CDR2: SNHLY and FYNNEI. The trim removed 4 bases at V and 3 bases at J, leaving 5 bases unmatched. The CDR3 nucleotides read TGTGCCAGCAGTGGACCGGGACAGGTCAATCAGCCCCAGCATTTT. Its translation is CASSGPGQVNQPQHF.

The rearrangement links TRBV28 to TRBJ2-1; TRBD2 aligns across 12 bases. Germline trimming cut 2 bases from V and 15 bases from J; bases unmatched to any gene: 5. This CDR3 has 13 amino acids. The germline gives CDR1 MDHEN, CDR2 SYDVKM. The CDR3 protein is CASSLLAGGPAFF. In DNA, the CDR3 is TGTGCCAGCAGTTTACTAGCGGGAGGGCCGGCGTTCTTC.

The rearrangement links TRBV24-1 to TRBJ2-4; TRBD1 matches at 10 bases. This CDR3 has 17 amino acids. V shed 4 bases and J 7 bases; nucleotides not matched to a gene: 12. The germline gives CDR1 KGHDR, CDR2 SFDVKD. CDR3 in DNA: TGTGCCACCAGTGACCCCCGGGACAGGGGTAGTAAGAACATTCAGTACTTC. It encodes CATSDPRDRGSKNIQYF.

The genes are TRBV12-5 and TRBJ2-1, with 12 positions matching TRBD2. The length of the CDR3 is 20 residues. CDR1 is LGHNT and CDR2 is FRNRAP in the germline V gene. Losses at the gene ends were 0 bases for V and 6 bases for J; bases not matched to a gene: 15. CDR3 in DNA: TGTGCTAGTGGTTTGGTACTCTTAGGACTAGCGGGACCAGCCTGCAATGAGCAGTTCTTC. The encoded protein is CASGLVLLGLAGPACNEQFF.

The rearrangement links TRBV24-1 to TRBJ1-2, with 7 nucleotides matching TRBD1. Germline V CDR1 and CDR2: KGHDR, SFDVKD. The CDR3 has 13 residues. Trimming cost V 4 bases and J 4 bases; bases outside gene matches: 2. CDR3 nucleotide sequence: TGTGCCACCAGTGAGCGGACAGGCTATGGCTACACCTTC. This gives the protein CATSERTGYGYTF.

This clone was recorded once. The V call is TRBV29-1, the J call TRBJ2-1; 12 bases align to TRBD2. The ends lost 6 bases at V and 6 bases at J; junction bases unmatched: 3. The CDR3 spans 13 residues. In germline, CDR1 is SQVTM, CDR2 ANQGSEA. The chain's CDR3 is CSVGTSGPNEQFF. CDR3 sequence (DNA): TGCAGCGTCGGGACTAGCGGGCCCAATGAGCAGTTCTTC.

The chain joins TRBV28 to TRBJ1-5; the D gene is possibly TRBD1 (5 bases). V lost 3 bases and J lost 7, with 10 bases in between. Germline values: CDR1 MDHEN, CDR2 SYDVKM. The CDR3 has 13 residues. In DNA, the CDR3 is TGTGCCAGCAGTTTTTCAGGGAACCAGCCCCAGCATTTT. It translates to CASSFSGNQPQHF.

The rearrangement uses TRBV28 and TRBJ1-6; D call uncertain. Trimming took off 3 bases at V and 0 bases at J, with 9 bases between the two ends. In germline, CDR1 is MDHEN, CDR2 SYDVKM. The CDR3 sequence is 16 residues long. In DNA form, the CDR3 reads TGTGCCAGCAGTTTTGGCGGATCCTCCTATAATTCACCCCTCCACTTT. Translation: CASSFGGSSYNSPLHF.

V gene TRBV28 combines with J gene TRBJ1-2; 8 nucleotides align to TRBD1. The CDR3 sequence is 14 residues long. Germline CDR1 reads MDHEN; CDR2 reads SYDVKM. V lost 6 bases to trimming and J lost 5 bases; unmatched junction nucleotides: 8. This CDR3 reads CASSTSRTGYGYTF. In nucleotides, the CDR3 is TGTGCCAGCAGCACCTCCCGGACAGGGTATGGCTACACCTTC.

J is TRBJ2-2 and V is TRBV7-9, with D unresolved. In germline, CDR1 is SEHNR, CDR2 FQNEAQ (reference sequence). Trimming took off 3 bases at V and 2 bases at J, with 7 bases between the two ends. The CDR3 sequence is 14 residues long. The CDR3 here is CASSLVGNTGELFF. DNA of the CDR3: TGTGCCAGCAGCTTGGTCGGTAACACCGGGGAGCTGTTTTTT.